This TCR beta chain was profiled in a study of shared clonotypes between healthy human individuals. Remarks on this clone: The antigen is not known. Different DNA sequences within this sample yield the same CDR3.

CDR1 and CDR2 from the germline V gene are SGHNT and YYREEE (reference sequence). The CDR3 runs 16 residues. Trimming removed 4 bases from V and 0 bases from J; junction bases left unmatched: 5. Data came from immunoSEQ multiplex PCR; TCRdb stores just in-frame clones and leaves some out. The data contain roughly 2.5 million clones, more than 90% of them singletons. Study-level findings and limits: Several donors showed sharing of about 4.6% of naive CD4 clonotypes. Non-shared clonotypes showed lower generation probabilities than clonotypes common to all four donors.

Material for sequencing was naive CD4+ T cells sorted from blood. Subset specified: CD45RA+ positively selected. The source of this sequence is a man aged 18-30 years in good health. The chain has TRBV5-4 and TRBJ2-7; 12 bases agree with TRBD2. For the CDR3, the DNA is TGTGCCAGCAGCCTGCCGGGACTAGCGGGCTCCTACGAGCAGTACTTC. Residues: CASSLPGLAGSYEQYF.